A selection of T cell receptor beta chains follows, all from one sample in a study of blood T cells in healthy people across ages. Each CDR3 protein is one row after TCRdb ran MiXCR on the 5' RACE reads. The sample includes roughly 1,700,000 distinct CDR3 sequences, under 30% of them seen just once. Sequenced: blood. Receptors were obtained from a woman between 25 and 40 years old in good health. The CDR3 runs from the conserved cysteine through the conserved F or W. D genes are given only for firm matches. Clone sizes are given selectively: once, few, many, or a class where the clone is expanded.

CDR3 length: 12
V gene: TRBV20-1
D gene: NA
clone size: NA
J gene: TRBJ2-7
CDR3 DNA: TGCAGTGCTAGTTCAACCGCCTACGAGCAGTACTTC
CDR3 protein: CSASSTAYEQYF

CDR3 length: 14
V gene: TRBV18
D gene: TRBD1
clone size: NA
J gene: TRBJ2-4
CDR3 DNA: TGTGCCAGCTCACCAGGGGACAGGAGGAACATTCAGTACTTC
CDR3 protein: CASSPGDRRNIQYF

CDR3 length: 21
V gene: TRBV7-3
D gene: TRBD2
clone size: NA
J gene: TRBJ2-1
CDR3 DNA: TGTGCCAGCACCCGACGGGCGGCGGCTAGCGGGTTCCAAAGCTCCTACAATGAGCAGTTCTTC
CDR3 protein: CASTRRAAASGFQSSYNEQFF

CDR3 length: 16
V gene: TRBV20-1
D gene: NA
clone size: NA
J gene: TRBJ2-3
CDR3 DNA: TGCAGTGCTATGGCGTTGCGGGGAACTAGCACAGATACGCAGTATTTT
CDR3 protein: CSAMALRGTSTDTQYF

CDR3 length: 17
V gene: TRBV3-1
D gene: TRBD1
clone size: few
J gene: TRBJ2-3
CDR3 DNA: TGTGCCAGCAGCTTTCTAAGGGACAGGGGATACACAGATACGCAGTATTTT
CDR3 protein: CASSFLRDRGYTDTQYF

CDR3 length: 14
V gene: TRBV3-1
D gene: NA
clone size: NA
J gene: TRBJ1-6
CDR3 DNA: TGTGCCAGCAGTCTTTCAGAGGAATGGTCACCCCTCCACTTT
CDR3 protein: CASSLSEEWSPLHF

CDR3 length: 16
V gene: TRBV30
D gene: NA
clone size: NA
J gene: TRBJ2-7
CDR3 DNA: TGTGCCTGGAGTGACGGGGCTGGAGGCCTCTCCTACGAGCAGTACTTC
CDR3 protein: CAWSDGAGGLSYEQYF

CDR3 length: 12
V gene: TRBV6-5
D gene: NA
clone size: NA
J gene: TRBJ1-2
CDR3 DNA: TGTGCCAGCAGTGGGCCAGACTATGGCTACACCTTC
CDR3 protein: CASSGPDYGYTF

CDR3 length: 13
V gene: TRBV11-2
D gene: NA
clone size: NA
J gene: TRBJ2-5
CDR3 DNA: TGTGCCAGCACAGGGTTCAATGAAGAGACCCAGTACTTC
CDR3 protein: CASTGFNEETQYF

CDR3 length: 15
V gene: TRBV28
D gene: NA
clone size: few
J gene: TRBJ1-5
CDR3 DNA: TGTGCCATTCTCTCCTTGTCCCGGCTCGACCAGCCCCAGCATTTT
CDR3 protein: CAILSLSRLDQPQHF

CDR3 length: 12
V gene: TRBV12-3/TRBV12-4
D gene: NA
clone size: few
J gene: TRBJ1-2
CDR3 DNA: TGTGCCAGCGCCCAGAAAAGGGCTGGCTACACCTTC
CDR3 protein: CASAQKRAGYTF

CDR3 length: 12
V gene: TRBV27
D gene: NA
clone size: many
J gene: TRBJ2-1
CDR3 DNA: TGTGCCAGCAGTTTAATGGGTTCTGAGCAGTTCTTC
CDR3 protein: CASSLMGSEQFF

CDR3 length: 15
V gene: TRBV25-1
D gene: TRBD1
clone size: many
J gene: TRBJ1-5
CDR3 DNA: TGTGCCAGCAGTGAAGCAGGACAGGGCCATCAGCCCCAGCATTTT
CDR3 protein: CASSEAGQGHQPQHF

CDR3 length: 15
V gene: TRBV30
D gene: NA
clone size: NA
J gene: TRBJ2-1
CDR3 DNA: TGTGCCTGGAGCTCCCTAGGAGTGGTCTACAATGAGCAGTTCTTC
CDR3 protein: CAWSSLGVVYNEQFF

CDR3 length: 12
V gene: TRBV12-3/TRBV12-4
D gene: NA
clone size: NA
J gene: TRBJ2-3
CDR3 DNA: TGTGCCACTGGAGCCAGCGCAGATGCGCAGTATTTT
CDR3 protein: CATGASADAQYF

CDR3 length: 12
V gene: TRBV6-1
D gene: NA
clone size: few
J gene: TRBJ2-1
CDR3 DNA: TGTGCCAGCAGGTGGACCCCCGGCGAGCAGTTCTTC
CDR3 protein: CASRWTPGEQFF

CDR3 length: 15
V gene: TRBV7-2
D gene: TRBD2
clone size: NA
J gene: TRBJ2-3
CDR3 DNA: TGTGCCAGCAGCTTATTGCTAGCGGCTACAGATACGCAGTATTTT
CDR3 protein: CASSLLLAATDTQYF

CDR3 length: 17
V gene: TRBV7-8
D gene: TRBD2
clone size: NA
J gene: TRBJ2-1
CDR3 DNA: TGTGCCAGCAGCTGGGGGACTAGCGGGAGGGGCGTGGATGAGCAGTTCTTC
CDR3 protein: CASSWGTSGRGVDEQFF

CDR3 length: 13
V gene: TRBV20-1
D gene: NA
clone size: few
J gene: TRBJ1-6
CDR3 DNA: TGCAGTGCAGGGGACACCTATAATTCACCCCTCCACTTT
CDR3 protein: CSAGDTYNSPLHF

CDR3 length: 15
V gene: TRBV14
D gene: NA
clone size: NA
J gene: TRBJ2-6
CDR3 DNA: TGTGCCAGCAGCAGGGGGTACTCTGGGGCCAACGTCCTGACTTTC
CDR3 protein: CASSRGYSGANVLTF

CDR3 length: 19
V gene: TRBV12-3/TRBV12-4
D gene: TRBD2
clone size: NA
J gene: TRBJ2-5
CDR3 DNA: TGTGCCAGCAGTTTGAGTAGCGGGTTCCTGGGGGGTCTAGAGGTGATCCAGTACTTC
CDR3 protein: CASSLSSGFLGGLEVIQYF

CDR3 length: 16
V gene: TRBV5-8
D gene: NA
clone size: NA
J gene: TRBJ2-7
CDR3 DNA: TGTGCCAGCAGCTATGACGGGGTAGGGTTCACCTACGAGCAGTACTTC
CDR3 protein: CASSYDGVGFTYEQYF

CDR3 length: 15
V gene: TRBV5-1
D gene: NA
clone size: many
J gene: TRBJ1-2
CDR3 DNA: TGCGCCAGCAGTATGACTCTGTCATCAGGGCATGGCTACACCTTC
CDR3 protein: CASSMTLSSGHGYTF

CDR3 length: 14
V gene: TRBV6-6
D gene: TRBD2
clone size: NA
J gene: TRBJ2-1
CDR3 DNA: TGTGCCAGCAAAACTAGCGGGGGGGTGGGTGAGCAGTTCTTC
CDR3 protein: CASKTSGGVGEQFF

CDR3 length: 15
V gene: TRBV2
D gene: NA
clone size: few
J gene: TRBJ1-5
CDR3 DNA: TGTGCCAGCAGTGAAGGGCGGGGGACCAATCAGCCCCAGCATTTT
CDR3 protein: CASSEGRGTNQPQHF

CDR3 length: 14
V gene: TRBV20-1
D gene: TRBD1
clone size: NA
J gene: TRBJ2-4
CDR3 DNA: TGCAGTGCCCCACCGGGACAGGGATTCAATGAGCAGTACTTC
CDR3 protein: CSAPPGQGFNEQYF

CDR3 length: 14
V gene: TRBV7-3
D gene: TRBD1
clone size: few
J gene: TRBJ1-1
CDR3 DNA: TGTGCCAGCAGCCAGAACAGGGGAGACACTGAAGCTTTCTTT
CDR3 protein: CASSQNRGDTEAFF

CDR3 length: 14
V gene: TRBV5-1
D gene: NA
clone size: NA
J gene: TRBJ2-5
CDR3 DNA: TGCGCCAGCAGCTTCGCCCAGGGGGGAGAGACCCAGTACTTC
CDR3 protein: CASSFAQGGETQYF

CDR3 length: 13
V gene: TRBV20-1
D gene: NA
clone size: NA
J gene: TRBJ1-4
CDR3 DNA: TGCAGTGCTAGAGTTTATGGAAGTGAAAAACTGTTTTTT
CDR3 protein: CSARVYGSEKLFF

CDR3 length: 15
V gene: TRBV20-1
D gene: NA
clone size: few
J gene: TRBJ1-6
CDR3 DNA: TGCAGTGCTAGAAATGGGCAGGGCTATAATTCACCCCTCCACTTT
CDR3 protein: CSARNGQGYNSPLHF

CDR3 length: 13
V gene: TRBV2
D gene: NA
clone size: few
J gene: TRBJ1-2
CDR3 DNA: TGTGCCAGCAGTCAGACACCAGGCGATGGCTACACCTTC
CDR3 protein: CASSQTPGDGYTF

CDR3 length: 14
V gene: TRBV18
D gene: NA
clone size: once
J gene: TRBJ2-7
CDR3 DNA: TGTGCCAGCTCACCAGCTCAATCTTTCTACGCGCAGTACTTC
CDR3 protein: CASSPAQSFYAQYF

CDR3 length: 16
V gene: TRBV6-5
D gene: TRBD1
clone size: NA
J gene: TRBJ1-2
CDR3 DNA: TGTGCCAGCAGTAACACAGGGGCCGCATGGGTGGCTGGCTACACCTTC
CDR3 protein: CASSNTGAAWVAGYTF

CDR3 length: 15
V gene: TRBV5-1
D gene: NA
clone size: NA
J gene: TRBJ1-5
CDR3 DNA: TGCGCCAGCAGCTTGGACGGGGGGGAGGATCAGCCCCAGCATTTT
CDR3 protein: CASSLDGGEDQPQHF

CDR3 length: 14
V gene: TRBV20-1
D gene: NA
clone size: many
J gene: TRBJ1-2
CDR3 DNA: TGCAGTGTTATCCGGGGCAGGGGCCGAGATGGCTACACCTTC
CDR3 protein: CSVIRGRGRDGYTF

CDR3 length: 14
V gene: TRBV5-1
D gene: NA
clone size: few
J gene: TRBJ1-2
CDR3 DNA: TGCGCCAGCAGCTTGGCTGGGAACAGCTATGGCTACACCTTC
CDR3 protein: CASSLAGNSYGYTF

CDR3 length: 14
V gene: TRBV9
D gene: TRBD2
clone size: many
J gene: TRBJ2-4
CDR3 DNA: TGTGCCAGCAGCGGAGCGGGGGTCCAAAACATTCAGTACTTC
CDR3 protein: CASSGAGVQNIQYF

CDR3 length: 15
V gene: TRBV7-9
D gene: NA
clone size: few
J gene: TRBJ1-2
CDR3 DNA: TGTGCCAGCAGCTTAATCGACAGACTCGCCTATGGCTACACCTTC
CDR3 protein: CASSLIDRLAYGYTF

CDR3 length: 11
V gene: TRBV29-1
D gene: NA
clone size: NA
J gene: TRBJ2-7
CDR3 DNA: TGCAGCGTTTCCTTAGACCACGAGCAGTACTTC
CDR3 protein: CSVSLDHEQYF

CDR3 length: 14
V gene: TRBV9
D gene: TRBD1
clone size: NA
J gene: TRBJ2-7
CDR3 DNA: TGTGCCAGCAGCGTAGGGACAGGGATCTACGAGCAGTACTTC
CDR3 protein: CASSVGTGIYEQYF

CDR3 length: 15
V gene: TRBV27
D gene: NA
clone size: many
J gene: TRBJ1-2
CDR3 DNA: TGTGCCAGCAGTTTGAGGTCGGGGGCGAACTATGGCTACACCTTC
CDR3 protein: CASSLRSGANYGYTF

CDR3 length: 14
V gene: TRBV10-3
D gene: NA
clone size: many
J gene: TRBJ2-1
CDR3 DNA: TGTGCCATCAGTCAGGGGTATTCCTACAATGAGCAGTTCTTC
CDR3 protein: CAISQGYSYNEQFF